These T cell receptor beta chains were read from a single sample in a study of cytomegalovirus exposure and HLA in healthy donors. Generated by immunoSEQ multiplex PCR, the TCRdb table keeps only in-frame clones and is missing some. The repertoire holds approximately 190,000 clones, with 82% as singletons. The sequenced material came from PBMCs. All receptors come from a boy between 2 and 10 years old in good health and CMV-seronegative. Both conserved end residues are part of each CDR3. The D gene is left open where the match is weak. Clone sizes are given selectively: once, few, many, or a class where the clone is expanded.

abundance,j_gene,v_gene,d_gene,CDR3aa,CDR3nt
.,TRBJ2-5,TRBV18,TRBD2,CASSLAGGAETQYF,TGTGCCAGCTCACTAGCGGGGGGAGCGGAGACCCAGTACTTC
.,TRBJ2-7,TRBV27,TRBD1,CASSLRTGGTYEQYF,TGTGCCAGCAGCCTTAGGACAGGGGGCACCTACGAGCAGTACTTC
.,TRBJ2-1,TRBV4-2,.,CASSLQGGTYNEQFF,TGTGCCAGCAGCCTTCAGGGGGGCACCTACAATGAGCAGTTCTTC
.,TRBJ1-2,TRBV5-1,.,CASSLTGVYGYTF,TGCGCCAGCAGCTTGACGGGGGTCTATGGCTACACCTTC
.,TRBJ1-2,TRBV6-5,.,CASRGGSYTF,TGTGCCAGCAGGGGGGGAAGCTACACCTTC
.,TRBJ1-2,TRBV7-9,.,CASSIPGQRYGYTF,TGTGCCAGCAGCATTCCGGGACAAAGATATGGCTACACCTTC
.,TRBJ2-1,TRBV7-9,TRBD1,CASSLGPTGVNEQFF,TGTGCCAGCAGCTTAGGGCCGACAGGGGTAAATGAGCAGTTCTTC
.,TRBJ1-1,TRBV6-5,.,CASSYRGGTEAFF,TGTGCCAGCAGTTACAGGGGGGGCACTGAAGCTTTCTTT
.,TRBJ1-5,TRBV6-1,.,CASSEGHRQHSNQPQHF,TGTGCCAGCAGTGAGGGCCACAGGCAGCATAGCAATCAGCCCCAGCATTTT
once,TRBJ1-6,TRBV18,TRBD1,CASSPAMEGANSPLHF,TGTGCCAGCTCACCAGCGATGGAGGGGGCTAATTCACCCCTCCACTTT
.,TRBJ2-1,TRBV11-3,TRBD2,CASSLRGGRGQFF,TGTGCCAGCAGCCTCCGCGGGGGGAGGGGGCAGTTCTTC
.,TRBJ2-1,TRBV6-5,TRBD1,CASSYSYRGPYNEQFF,TGTGCCAGCAGTTACTCCTACAGGGGGCCCTACAATGAGCAGTTCTTC
.,TRBJ2-7,TRBV6-5,TRBD1,CASSRDRDYEQYF,TGTGCCAGCAGCAGGGACAGGGATTACGAGCAGTACTTC
few,TRBJ1-1,TRBV18,.,CASSLGQNTEAFF,TGTGCCAGCTCGCTGGGACAGAACACTGAAGCTTTCTTT
.,TRBJ2-3,TRBV7-3,.,CASSPRRSTDTQYF,TGTGCCAGCAGCCCAAGGCGGAGCACAGATACGCAGTATTTT
.,TRBJ2-7,TRBV2,.,CASTRDSGYEQYF,TGTGCCAGCACCCGGGACTCGGGATACGAGCAGTACTTC
.,TRBJ2-3,TRBV7-2,.,CASSQSGGRDTDTQYF,TGTGCCAGCAGCCAATCCGGGGGGCGAGACACAGATACGCAGTATTTT
.,TRBJ2-1,TRBV29-1,TRBD1,CSGLRTGHGYNEQFF,TGCAGCGGTCTAAGGACAGGGCATGGGTACAATGAGCAGTTCTTC
.,TRBJ2-7,TRBV6-1,.,CASSEDPIAGYEQYF,TGTGCCAGCAGTGAAGACCCAATTGCGGGTTACGAGCAGTACTTC
.,TRBJ1-6,TRBV2,.,CASSEARVSPLHF,TGTGCCAGCAGTGAAGCCCGGGTATCACCCCTCCACTTT
.,TRBJ2-1,TRBV20-1,TRBD1,CSSRGKDEQFF,TGCAGTAGCAGGGGGAAGGATGAGCAGTTCTTC
.,TRBJ1-2,TRBV6-1,TRBD1,CASRARTGINYGYTF,TGTGCCAGCAGGGCCCGGACAGGAATTAACTATGGCTACACCTTC
.,TRBJ2-5,TRBV7-3,.,CASSFLGKGETQYF,TGTGCCAGCAGCTTTTTGGGGAAGGGGGAGACCCAGTACTTC
.,TRBJ1-2,TRBV5-4,.,CASSSQNQGGTGVYGYTF,TGTGCCAGCAGCTCGCAAAACCAAGGAGGGACGGGGGTATATGGCTACACCTTC
.,TRBJ2-3,TRBV5-1,TRBD2,CASSLNWRGAGDTQYF,TGCGCCAGCAGCTTGAACTGGCGGGGGGCCGGAGATACGCAGTATTTT
.,TRBJ1-6,TRBV7-8,.,CASSLPSGILSPLHF,TGTGCCAGCAGCTTACCATCAGGGATCCTCTCACCCCTCCACTTT
few,TRBJ2-7,TRBV13,TRBD2,CASRFSGGYYEQYF,TGTGCCAGCAGGTTTAGCGGGGGTTACTACGAGCAGTACTTC
.,TRBJ1-5,TRBV28,TRBD1,CASSIRGNQPQHF,TGTGCCAGCAGCATCAGGGGGAATCAGCCCCAGCATTTT
once,TRBJ1-3,TRBV4-1,TRBD1,CASSHLPRDRGTLNTIYF,TGCGCCAGCAGCCACCTTCCTCGGGACAGGGGGACTTTAAACACCATATATTTT
.,TRBJ2-3,TRBV4-1,.,CASSQVQRRASTDTQYF,TGCGCCAGCAGCCAAGTTCAGAGGCGGGCTAGCACAGATACGCAGTATTTT
.,TRBJ2-7,TRBV6-1,TRBD1,CASRSGTGGGYEQYF,TGTGCCAGCAGGTCCGGGACAGGGGGTGGGTACGAGCAGTACTTC
once,TRBJ2-3,TRBV9,TRBD2,CASSVVGGGRDTQYF,TGTGCCAGCAGCGTAGTCGGGGGCGGGAGGGATACGCAGTATTTT
.,TRBJ2-2,TRBV7-9,TRBD2,CASSLPSGGQFGELFF,TGTGCCAGCAGCCTACCTAGCGGGGGGCAATTCGGGGAGCTGTTTTTT
once,TRBJ2-3,TRBV11-3,.,CASSLDMTDTQYF,TGTGCCAGCAGCTTAGATATGACAGATACGCAGTATTTT